These 22 T cell receptor beta chains came from one sample sequenced in a study of response to subunit inactivated influenza vaccine. Via MiXCR, TCRdb re-called the RT-PCR reads, giving one row per CDR3 protein. The sample lists 450,000 to 550,000 distinct CDR3 sequences, 25% seen once, with approximately 2% in the top ten. The sample in question was CD4+ T cells sorted from PBMCs, obtained 5 to 6 days after vaccination. Source of these receptors: a man aged 50 to 60 who received an inactivated influenza vaccine.

This clonotype came up many times. The chain recombines TRBV5-1 with TRBJ1-6, with 10 bases matching TRBD1. This CDR3 has 14 amino acids. Per germline, CDR1 SGHRS and CDR2 YFSETQ. V shed 4 bases and J 8 bases; nucleotides not matched to a gene: 3. The DNA of the CDR3 is TGCGCCAGCAGCGGGACAGGGGCGGATTCACCCCTCCACTTT. It is translated as CASSGTGADSPLHF.

V gene TRBV27 combines with J gene TRBJ2-7, with 9 positions matching TRBD1. CDR3 length: 19 amino acids. Germline lookup yields CDR1 MNHEY and CDR2 SMNVEV (reference sequence). V shed 0 bases and J 3 bases; nucleotides not matched to a gene: 15. The CDR3 DNA sequence: TGTGCCAGCAGTTTATCCCATTCCCCAAAGGGACAGGGAATCTACGAGCAGTACTTC. This codes for CASSLSHSPKGQGIYEQYF.

About this clonotype itself: The junction shows a germline mismatch at one end, possibly a read error. This chain joins TRBV4-1 and TRBJ2-1; D may be TRBD1 (6 bases). The CDR3 runs 15 residues. The germline gives CDR1 MGHRA, CDR2 YSYEKL. The CDR3 is CASSEDRRYYNEQFF. DNA of the CDR3: TGCGCCAGCAGCGAAGACAGGAGATACTACAATGAGCAGTTCTTC.

This clonotype has ten or more counts. CDR3 sequence (DNA): TGTGCCAGCTCCGAGTCCGCAGCACGCTCCTACAATGAGCAGTTCTTC. This sequence encodes CASSESAARSYNEQFF. The genes are TRBV6-2 or TRBV6-3 and TRBJ2-1, with D uncertain. The CDR3 runs 16 residues. V lost 8 bases and J lost 0, with 17 bases in between. Germline values: CDR1 MNHEY, CDR2 SVGEGT.

The chain couples TRBV12-3 or TRBV12-4 to TRBJ2-2; 10 bases fit TRBD2. CDR3 length: 15 amino acids. V lost 2 bases and J lost 5; bases outside the gene matches: 2. The CDR3 sequence is CASSLSGGATGELFF. The CDR3 DNA reads TGTGCCAGCAGTTTAAGCGGGGGGGCGACCGGGGAGCTGTTTTTT.

This clonotype was seen more than once but under ten times. This chain connects TRBV20-1 to TRBJ2-3; the D gene is possibly TRBD2 (6 bases). The CDR3 loop spans 12 amino acids. Per the germline V gene, CDR1 is DFQATT and CDR2 is SNEGSKA (reference sequence). V was cut by 3 bases and J by 2 bases, with 6 bases left in between. This CDR3 reads CSARGLTDTQYF. The DNA of the CDR3 is TGCAGTGCTAGGGGACTCACAGATACGCAGTATTTT.

This chain's CDR3 is CASSLEGDSSLHF. The CDR3 DNA reads as TGTGCCAGCAGCTTAGAGGGGGATTCGTCCCTCCACTTT. The chain uses TRBV7-6 and TRBJ1-6; D might be TRBD1 (6 bases). The CDR3 consists of 13 residues. Germline-derived CDR1 and CDR2 are SGHVS and FNYEAQ. The V gene lost 1 base and the J gene lost 14 bases, with 12 bases spanning the gap.

This clonotype was seen a handful of times. The chain combines TRBV6-1 with TRBJ2-2, with D unclear. Trimming removed 7 bases at V and 5 bases at J, with 11 bases between. The germline gives CDR1 MNHNS, CDR2 SASEGT. The CDR3 totals 13 residues. CDR3 DNA: TGTGCCAGCATCGCAGCCCGTACCGGGGAGCTGTTTTTT. Encoded protein: CASIAARTGELFF.

V gene TRBV20-1 combines with J gene TRBJ2-5, with D possibly being TRBD1 (6 bases). The germline gives CDR1 DFQATT, CDR2 SNEGSKA (reference sequence). The CDR3 spans 15 residues. V lost 0 bases and J 4 bases, leaving 15 bases between the germline ends. The CDR3 loop reads CSAREIQGSSETQYF. The DNA of the CDR3 is TGCAGTGCTAGAGAAATACAGGGTTCGTCAGAGACCCAGTACTTC.

This clonotype came up a few times. The chain carries TRBV29-1 and TRBJ2-1; D is uncertain. Germline V lookup: CDR1 SQVTM, CDR2 ANQGSEA. The CDR3 totals 14 residues. The V end lost 1 base, the J end lost 6 bases, and 13 bases lay between the germline ends. Written as DNA, the CDR3 is TGCAGCGTTGAAGGGGGATGGAACATCAATGAGCAGTTCTTC. Translation gives CSVEGGWNINEQFF.

The gene calls are TRBV12-3 or TRBV12-4 and TRBJ1-1; no firm D call. The CDR3 runs 13 residues. Trimming took 5 bases from V and 3 from J, leaving 10 bases between them. CDR3 sequence: CASSKSVDTEAFF. CDR3 DNA: TGTGCCAGCAGTAAAAGTGTCGACACTGAAGCTTTCTTT.

This clonotype was counted between two and nine times. The V and J genes are TRBV20-1 and TRBJ2-1; TRBD1 or TRBD2 may be the D gene (5 bases each). The CDR3 has 13 amino acids. V lost 6 bases and J 6 bases, leaving 15 bases between the germline ends. Germline V gene lookup returns CDR1 DFQATT and CDR2 SNEGSKA (reference sequence). CDR3 in amino acids: CSAPDMGVNEQFF. The CDR3 DNA is TGCAGTGCCCCAGACATGGGGGTCAATGAGCAGTTCTTC.

This chain connects TRBV6-5 to TRBJ1-6; no reliable D call. Germline values: CDR1 MNHEY, CDR2 SVGAGI. The CDR3 totals 14 residues. Deletions cut 2 bases from V and 9 bases from J, with 11 bases between. CDR3 region: CASSYASRGSPLHF. The CDR3 nucleotides are TGTGCCAGCAGTTACGCCAGTCGGGGTTCACCCCTCCACTTT.

This clonotype was seen a few times. The chain carries TRBV5-1 and TRBJ1-4; perhaps TRBD1 as D (6 bases). Germline lookup yields CDR1 SGHRS and CDR2 YFSETQ. The CDR3 is 16 residues long. Trimming removed 4 bases from V and 8 bases from J, with 21 bases in between. CDR3 coding DNA: TGCGCCAGCAGCACTGGCCTACCCGGACAGTACGAAAAACTGTTTTTT. This codes for CASSTGLPGQYEKLFF.

The table lists this clonotype with a few counts. The gene calls are TRBV7-3 and TRBJ2-3; the match to TRBD1 covers 10 bases. The V and J ends lost 5 bases and 6 bases, in that order; junction bases with no gene match: 5. The germline CDR1 and CDR2 sequences are SGHTA and FQGTGA. The CDR3 spans 14 residues. CDR3 bases: TGTGCCAGCAGCCGGACAGGGGGTGTGGATACGCAGTATTTT. Its translation is CASSRTGGVDTQYF.

The chain recombines TRBV20-1 with TRBJ2-7; TRBD2 aligns across 11 bases. J lost 7 bases, V lost 2 bases, and 13 bases had no gene match. CDR1 and CDR2 (germline): DFQATT, SNEGSKA (reference sequence). This CDR3 region has 16 residues. CDR3: CSARKLAGAAKGEQYF. The CDR3 region has the DNA TGCAGTGCTAGAAAACTAGCGGGGGCAGCTAAGGGGGAGCAGTACTTC.

This clonotype was counted ten times or more. CDR3 sequence: CASSLRVNEQFF. CDR3 DNA: TGTGCCAGCAGTTTACGGGTCAATGAGCAGTTCTTC. The gene calls are TRBV12-3 or TRBV12-4 and TRBJ2-1, with no clear D. The CDR3 loop spans 12 amino acids. Trimming took 2 bases from V and 6 from J, leaving 5 bases between them.

The rearrangement uses TRBV30 and TRBJ2-1; D is uncertain. CDR1 is GTSNPN, CDR2 SVGIG, per germline (reference sequence). Trimming removed 5 bases at V and 9 bases at J, with 14 bases between. The CDR3 spans 12 residues. The CDR3 is CAWSGESGEQFF. In nucleotides, the CDR3 is TGTGCCTGGTCTGGAGAATCGGGTGAGCAGTTCTTC.

Only a few counts were recorded for this clonotype. CDR3 nucleotides: TGCAGTGCTAGAGATTTTGGCGGGAGTAGGGAGACCCAGTACTTC. Amino acid sequence: CSARDFGGSRETQYF. The chain employs TRBV20-1 and TRBJ2-5; 7 positions agree with TRBD2. This CDR3 has 15 amino acids. V was clipped by 0 bases and J by 5 bases; unmatched bases: 9. In germline, CDR1 is DFQATT, CDR2 SNEGSKA (reference sequence).

There are a few counts of this clonotype. The chain uses TRBV20-1 and TRBJ2-1; 10 bases match TRBD2. The junction had 11 bases not matched to a gene; V was cut back by 5 bases and J by 4 bases. Germline values: CDR1 DFQATT, CDR2 SNEGSKA (reference sequence). CDR3 size: 16 residues. The CDR3 region is CSAVLRLAGLYNEQFF. The CDR3 coding sequence is TGCAGTGCTGTACTCAGACTAGCGGGCCTATACAATGAGCAGTTCTTC.

This clonotype showed up just a few times. This chain joins TRBV7-9 and TRBJ2-1, with 10 bases identical to TRBD2. CDR3 length: 17 amino acids. Germline V gene sequence: CDR1 SEHNR, CDR2 FQNEAQ (reference sequence). V lost 2 bases to trimming and J lost 5 bases; unmatched junction nucleotides: 9. CDR3 region: CASSLSLAGVTHNEQFF. CDR3 nucleotide sequence: TGTGCCAGCAGCTTATCGCTAGCGGGAGTGACCCACAATGAGCAGTTCTTC.

V is TRBV6-6 and J is TRBJ1-1; D possibly corresponds to TRBD1 (6 bases). V shed 5 bases and J shed 12 bases, with 19 bases lying between them. The germline V gene encodes CDR1 MNHNY and CDR2 SVGAGI (reference sequence). The CDR3 contains 13 residues. The CDR3 is CASSLRQDSITFF. The CDR3 DNA reads as TGTGCCAGCAGTCTGCGACAGGATAGTATTACTTTCTTT.